The 5 T cell receptor beta chains in this list originate from one sample, sequenced in a study of CD8+CD57+ T cells in acquired aplastic anemia (dated by TCRdb to the late 2010s). Expansion of CD8+CD57+ cells had been shown by flow cytometry in the patients chosen for sequencing. Instrument on record: Illumina HiSeq 2000. Profiling of TCR beta VDJ combinations and CDR3 sequences used genomic DNA as the template. The public sequencing data were trimmed at Q25 with fastp and processed into clonotypes with MiXCR by TCRdb, which kept only in-frame beta chains. Here each entry gathers all rows of one CDR3 protein and keeps the most common genes and DNA. This sample has 150,000 to 170,000 distinct CDR3 sequences in its table, and roughly 49% of those were observed once. The ten biggest clones cover over 9.5% of the sample. The sequenced sample was sorted CD4+, CD8+, or CD8+CD57+ T cells (not recorded which) from PBMCs. Source of these receptors: a human donor with aplastic anemia.

A word on this clonotype: The conserved final phenylalanine or tryptophan is absent from the CDR3, which likely points to a read error. This chain joins TRBV10-3 and TRBJ2-7; maybe TRBD1 (5 bases). Germline V gene data show CDR1 as ENHRY and CDR2 as SYGVKD. CDR3 size: 13 residues. V was trimmed by 3 bases and J by 2 bases, leaving 8 bases between them. CDR3 residues: CAISDSRAYEQYL. The DNA of the CDR3 is TGTGCCATCAGTGATTCCAGGGCCTACGAGCAGTACCTC.

This clonotype was counted at least ten times. The chain employs TRBV9 and TRBJ2-7, with TRBD2 identical over 9 bases. This CDR3 has 16 residues. After removal of 1 base from V and 2 bases from J, the junction contained 7 bases not matched to a gene. The V gene's germline CDR1 is SGDLS and CDR2 YYNGEE. The CDR3 region has the DNA TGTGCCAGCAGCGTAAGCCCTAGCGGGGCAACCTACGAGCAGTACTTC. Amino acid sequence: CASSVSPSGATYEQYF.

Notes on this clonotype: The CDR3 does not close with the conserved phenylalanine or tryptophan, likely indicating a read error. This chain uses TRBV5-4 with TRBJ2-7; no reliable D call. V lost 0 bases to trimming and J lost 0 bases, with 10 bases between them. Germline-derived CDR1 and CDR2 are SGHNT and YYREEE (reference sequence). This CDR3 has 15 amino acids. This CDR3 reads CASSLGQRFSYEQYL. As DNA, the CDR3 is TGTGCCAGCAGCTTGGGTCAGAGGTTCTCCTACGAGCAGTACCTC.

The gene calls are TRBV6-5 and TRBJ2-5, with D maybe TRBD2 (6 bases). Germline loops: CDR1 MNHEY, CDR2 SVGAGI. The CDR3 extends over 15 amino acids. V lost 2 bases and J 1 base, leaving 11 bases between the germline ends. The CDR3 DNA sequence: TGTGCCAGCAGTTACCCAACACTAGCCCAAGAGACCCAGTACTTC. Amino acids: CASSYPTLAQETQYF.

This chain joins TRBV2 and TRBJ2-5; D is undetermined. The V end was cut by 0 bases, the J end by 2 bases, with 4 bases between. The CDR3 loop spans 13 amino acids. Germline assignment: CDR1 SNHLY and CDR2 FYNNEI. The CDR3 is CASSEAPQETQYF. Written as DNA, the CDR3 is TGTGCCAGCAGTGAAGCCCCACAAGAGACCCAGTACTTC.